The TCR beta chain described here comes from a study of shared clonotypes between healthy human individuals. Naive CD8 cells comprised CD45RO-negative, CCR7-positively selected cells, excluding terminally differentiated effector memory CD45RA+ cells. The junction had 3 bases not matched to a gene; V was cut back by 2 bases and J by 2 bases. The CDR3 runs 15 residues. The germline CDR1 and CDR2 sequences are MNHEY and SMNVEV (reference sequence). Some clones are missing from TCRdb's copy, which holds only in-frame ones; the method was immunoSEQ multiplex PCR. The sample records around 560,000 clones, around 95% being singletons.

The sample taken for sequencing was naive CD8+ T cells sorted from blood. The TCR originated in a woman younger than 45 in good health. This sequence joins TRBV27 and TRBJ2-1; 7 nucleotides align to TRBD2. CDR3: CASSLGTSAYNEQFF. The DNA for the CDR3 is TGTGCCAGCAGTTTAGGCACTAGCGCCTACAATGAGCAGTTCTTC.